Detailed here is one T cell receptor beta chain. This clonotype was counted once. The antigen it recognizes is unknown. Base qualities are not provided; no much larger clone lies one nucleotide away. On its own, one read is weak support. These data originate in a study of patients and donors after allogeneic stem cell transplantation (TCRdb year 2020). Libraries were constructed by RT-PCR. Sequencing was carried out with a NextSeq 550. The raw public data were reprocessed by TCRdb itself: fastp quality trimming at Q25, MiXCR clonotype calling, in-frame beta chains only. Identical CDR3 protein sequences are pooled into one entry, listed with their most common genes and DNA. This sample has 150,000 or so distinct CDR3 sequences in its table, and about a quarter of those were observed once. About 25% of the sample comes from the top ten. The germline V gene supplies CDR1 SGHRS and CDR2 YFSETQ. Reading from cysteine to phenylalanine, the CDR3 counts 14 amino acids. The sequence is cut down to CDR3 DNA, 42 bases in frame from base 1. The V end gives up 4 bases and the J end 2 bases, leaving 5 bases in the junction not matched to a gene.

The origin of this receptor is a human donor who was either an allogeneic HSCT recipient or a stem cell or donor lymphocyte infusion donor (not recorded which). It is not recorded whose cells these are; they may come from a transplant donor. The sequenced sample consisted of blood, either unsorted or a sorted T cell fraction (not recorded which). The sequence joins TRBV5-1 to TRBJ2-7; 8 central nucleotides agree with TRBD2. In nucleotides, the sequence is TGCGCCAGCAGCAAAGCGGGGGTGACCTACGAGCAGTACTTC. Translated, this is CASSKAGVTYEQYF.